The 25 T cell receptor beta chains presented below share a single source sample, sequenced in a study of CD8 T cells in ankylosing spondylitis. Overall study results and limits: A motif of roughly 8 highly homologous TCR beta variants was seen as apparently characteristic of ankylosing spondylitis blood.

TCRdb called the 5' RACE reads again in MiXCR, with one record for every CDR3 protein. Of roughly 90,000 distinct CDR3 sequences detected, roughly 10% appear once; the ten largest clones hold about a third. These receptors lack a known antigen. Sequencing was carried out using blood, either unsorted or a sorted T cell fraction (not recorded which). The source is a male donor with ankylosing spondylitis.

This clonotype was counted a few times. This rearrangement joins TRBV25-1 to TRBJ2-5; D uncertain. Germline CDR1 is MGHDK and CDR2 is SYGVNS. Trimming shortened V by 3 bases and J by 5 bases, and 7 bases separated the two germline ends. The CDR3 has 12 residues. The CDR3 is CASSDARETQYF. For the CDR3, the DNA is TGTGCCAGCAGTGACGCCAGGGAGACCCAGTACTTC.

This clonotype was seen many times. The chain employs TRBV24-1 and TRBJ2-2; no clear D gene. V was shortened by 6 bases and J by 1 base, with 8 bases between the two germline ends. This CDR3 is built from 14 residues. Germline CDR1 is KGHDR and CDR2 is SFDVKD. The CDR3 nucleotides are TGTGCCACCAGTTCGTGGCAGAACACCGGGGAGCTGTTTTTT. Protein product: CATSSWQNTGELFF.

The chain is built from TRBV6-1 and TRBJ2-1, with D perhaps TRBD1 (5 bases). The CDR3 runs to 14 residues. Germline values: CDR1 MNHNS, CDR2 SASEGT. V was clipped by 3 bases and J by 8 bases, with 14 bases between them. The CDR3 protein is CASSDETVGDEQFF. For the CDR3, the DNA is TGTGCCAGCAGTGATGAGACAGTAGGTGATGAGCAGTTCTTC.

This clonotype was seen many times. J is TRBJ1-1 and V is TRBV29-1; 7 bases agree with TRBD1. The CDR3 runs to 15 residues. Trimming took 4 bases from V and 1 from J; bases not matched to a gene: 9. Germline-derived CDR1 and CDR2 are SQVTM and ANQGSEA. The CDR3 DNA follows: TGCAGCGTTGCTGGGCAGGGGGGCCCGAACACTGAAGCTTTCTTT. It specifies CSVAGQGGPNTEAFF.

J is TRBJ1-5 and V is TRBV10-3, with 10 bases matching TRBD1. Trimming removed 1 base from V and 3 bases from J; junction bases left unmatched: 6. Germline V CDR1 and CDR2: ENHRY, SYGVKD. This CDR3 region has 17 residues. CDR3 residues: CAISEFPGQGINQPQHF. In DNA form, the CDR3 reads TGTGCCATCAGTGAGTTCCCGGGACAGGGGATCAATCAGCCCCAGCATTTT.

This clonotype showed up many times. The rearrangement joins TRBV5-1 to TRBJ1-1, with D unresolved. Trimming left V 4 bases short and J 0 bases short, with 4 bases between. This CDR3 has 12 residues. Per the germline V gene, CDR1 is SGHRS and CDR2 is YFSETQ. The CDR3 is CASSLVNTEAFF. The CDR3, as DNA: TGCGCCAGCAGCCTAGTGAACACTGAAGCTTTCTTT.

The V call is TRBV12-3 or TRBV12-4, the J call TRBJ1-5; weak D call: TRBD1 (6 bases). The V gene lost 4 bases and the J gene lost 4 bases, with 14 bases spanning the gap. CDR3 length equals 15 residues. The DNA for the CDR3 is TGTGCCAGCAGTTACAGGGCAGGGTGGAATCAGCCCCAGCATTTT. It codes for CASSYRAGWNQPQHF.

This clonotype was counted at least ten times. This chain connects TRBV6-1 to TRBJ1-5; 9 bases align to TRBD1. This CDR3 spans 19 amino acids. Per the germline V gene, CDR1 is MNHNS and CDR2 is SASEGT. Trimming cost V 1 base and J 7 bases; bases outside gene matches: 17. The CDR3 region is CASSEGSKILQGARQPQHF. The CDR3 region has the DNA TGTGCCAGCAGTGAAGGTTCAAAAATACTACAGGGGGCAAGACAGCCCCAGCATTTT.

Only a few counts were recorded for this clonotype. The chain employs TRBV19 and TRBJ2-7; TRBD1 might be the D (6 bases). Germline loops: CDR1 LNHDA, CDR2 SQIVND (reference sequence). The CDR3 is 15 amino acids. V shed 3 bases and J shed 2 bases, with 14 bases lying between them. As DNA, the CDR3 is TGTGCCAGTAGTATTATGGACAGTCTGGCCTACGAGCAGTACTTC. Protein sequence: CASSIMDSLAYEQYF.

This clonotype has a handful of counts. The chain employs TRBV6-1 and TRBJ2-2, with TRBD2 matching 7 bases. This CDR3 spans 14 amino acids. Germline-derived CDR1 and CDR2 are MNHNS and SASEGT. The trim removed 4 bases at V and 3 bases at J, leaving 2 bases unmatched. The CDR3, as DNA: TGTGCCAGCAGTGTGGCGGGAGACACCGGGGAGCTGTTTTTT. Translating it yields CASSVAGDTGELFF.

This clonotype was seen more than once but under ten times. J is TRBJ2-2 and V is TRBV9; perhaps TRBD1 as D (6 bases). CDR3 length: 13 amino acids. Germline lookup yields CDR1 SGDLS and CDR2 YYNGEE. The ends were cut back, 9 bases at V and 1 base at J, with 10 bases in the middle. CDR3 coding DNA: TGTGCCACCCAGACAGGGAACACCGGGGAGCTGTTTTTT. The encoded protein is CATQTGNTGELFF.

The V gene is TRBV20-1, the J gene TRBJ2-7, with a tentative D call TRBD2 (6 bases). CDR1 is DFQATT, CDR2 SNEGSKA, per germline (reference sequence). The CDR3 contains 12 residues. V shed 6 bases and J shed 2 bases, with 11 bases lying between them. The CDR3 spells CSAAGSTYEQYF. CDR3 sequence (DNA): TGCAGTGCAGCGGGCTCCACCTACGAGCAGTACTTC.

This clonotype was recorded many times. This chain links TRBV24-1 with TRBJ2-3; D possibly corresponds to TRBD2 (6 bases). The V gene lost 6 bases and the J gene lost 1 base, with 10 bases spanning the gap. The germline V gene has CDR1 KGHDR and CDR2 SFDVKD. There are 14 residues in the CDR3. The DNA of the CDR3 is TGTGCCACCAGTCTAGGAGGGGGCACAGATACGCAGTATTTT. It codes for CATSLGGGTDTQYF.

This chain links TRBV7-9 with TRBJ2-1; D is ambiguous. This CDR3 is built from 12 residues. Germline V CDR1 and CDR2: SEHNR, FQNEAQ (reference sequence). The V end lost 2 bases, the J end lost 10 bases, and 9 bases lay between the germline ends. CDR3 sequence (DNA): TGTGCCAGCAGCTTAAACCCCTCCGAGCAGTTCTTC. Protein product: CASSLNPSEQFF.

In its sample, this clonotype was seen many times. This chain connects TRBV25-1 to TRBJ1-1; D remains ambiguous. Trimming stripped 5 bases from V and 1 base from J, with 20 bases between. Germline CDR1 is MGHDK and CDR2 is SYGVNS. This CDR3 is 17 amino acids long. CDR3 residues: CASSPDIPSWGNTEAFF. In nucleotides, the CDR3 is TGTGCCAGCAGTCCCGACATTCCCAGTTGGGGGAACACTGAAGCTTTCTTT.

In this sample, this clonotype turned up a few times. The chain recombines TRBV29-1 with TRBJ1-2, with D unresolved. Trimming removed 3 bases at V and 1 base at J, with 3 bases between. The germline gives CDR1 SQVTM, CDR2 ANQGSEA. This CDR3 is 11 amino acids long. CDR3 nucleotides: TGCAGCGTTGAGGGTAACTATGGCTACACCTTC. Translation gives CSVEGNYGYTF.

In its sample, this clonotype was seen a few times. The CDR3, as DNA: TGTGCCAGCAGCGCCGGGACACTAAAGGGCTACGAGCAGTACTTC. Protein: CASSAGTLKGYEQYF. The chain joins TRBV6-1 to TRBJ2-7; perhaps TRBD1 as D (6 bases). Germline V CDR1 and CDR2: MNHNS, SASEGT. This CDR3 spans 15 amino acids. Trimming pared 6 bases from V and 3 bases from J, leaving 18 bases between.

This clonotype was counted ten times or more. The rearrangement links TRBV12-3 or TRBV12-4 to TRBJ2-1; D might be TRBD2 (5 bases). CDR3 length: 13 amino acids. V was trimmed by 8 bases and J by 5 bases, leaving 13 bases between them. CDR3 nucleotides: TGTGCCAGCGGACTGGACGCCGACAATGAGCAGTTCTTC. Translation gives CASGLDADNEQFF.

This clonotype was observed many times. The chain combines TRBV6-4 with TRBJ1-1; the D is unclear. The ends were cut back, 7 bases at V and 8 bases at J, with 11 bases in the middle. The V gene's germline CDR1 is MRHNA and CDR2 SNTAGT. CDR3 length: 11 amino acids. CDR3 bases: TGTGCCAGCACATCAGGTCGGGAAGCTTTCTTT. Amino acid sequence: CASTSGREAFF.

The V gene is TRBV27, the J gene TRBJ1-2, with 7 bases aligning to TRBD1. The trim removed 6 bases at V and 3 bases at J, leaving 13 bases unmatched. The germline V gene has CDR1 MNHEY and CDR2 SMNVEV (reference sequence). CDR3 size: 16 residues. The CDR3 sequence is CASRSPHRGAYYGYTF. CDR3 nucleotides: TGTGCCAGCAGGAGCCCACACAGGGGCGCCTACTATGGCTACACCTTC.

This clonotype was observed at least ten times. The chain joins TRBV25-1 to TRBJ2-5; no definite D call. V was clipped by 3 bases and J by 2 bases, with 4 bases between them. CDR3 length equals 12 residues. Germline V gene lookup returns CDR1 MGHDK and CDR2 SYGVNS. CDR3 sequence reads: CASSDRQETQYF. In DNA, the CDR3 is TGTGCCAGCAGTGATAGGCAAGAGACCCAGTACTTC.

This clonotype was detected many times. V usage is TRBV7-9 and J usage is TRBJ2-1; D ambiguous. The V gene lost 7 bases and the J gene lost 1 base, with 14 bases spanning the gap. CDR1 SEHNR and CDR2 FQNEAQ come from the germline V gene (reference sequence). CDR3 length: 15 amino acids. The CDR3 DNA is TGTGCCAGCACCGAACCGGGCTTGTCCTACAATGAGCAGTTCTTC. This codes for CASTEPGLSYNEQFF.

This chain connects TRBV7-9 to TRBJ2-5; the D gene is possibly TRBD1 (5 bases). This CDR3 region has 15 residues. The V end lost 3 bases, the J end lost 3 bases, and 14 bases lay between the germline ends. Germline lookup yields CDR1 SEHNR and CDR2 FQNEAQ (reference sequence). CDR3 region: CASSLFQGREETQYF. In nucleotides, the CDR3 is TGTGCCAGCAGCTTGTTTCAGGGAAGGGAAGAGACCCAGTACTTC.

V gene TRBV10-1 combines with J gene TRBJ2-7, with 8 bases aligning to TRBD1. Trimming removed 6 bases from V and 4 bases from J; junction bases left unmatched: 8. This CDR3 is 14 amino acids long. The germline CDR1 and CDR2 sequences are WNHNN and SYGVQD (reference sequence). The CDR3, as DNA: TGCGCCAGCAGGAAACCCAGGGGGCGATACGAGCAGTACGTC. This codes for CASRKPRGRYEQYV.

This clonotype has at least ten counts. The V and J genes are TRBV12-3 or TRBV12-4 and TRBJ2-7, with unresolved D. The germline V and J ends were trimmed by 3 bases and 1 base, with 4 bases remaining between them. CDR3 length equals 12 residues. The DNA of the CDR3 is TGTGCCAGCAGTTTCGGGTCCTACGAGCAGTACTTC. Translating gives CASSFGSYEQYF.